What follows is one T cell receptor beta chain and its context. Germline V gene sequence: CDR1 GTSNPN, CDR2 SVGIG (reference sequence). Trimming took 1 base from V and 8 from J; bases not matched to a gene: 1. This CDR3 comprises 11 residues. The data originate from a study of technical replicates of blood from a few donors. Using immunoSEQ multiplex PCR, the repertoire was profiled, and TCRdb retains in-frame clones only, with some absent. The sample records 60,000 to 85,000 clones, approximately 96% being singletons. This clonotype was sampled from a human donor in good health. The V and J genes are TRBV30 and TRBJ1-1; 7 bases line up with TRBD1. Material: T cells isolated from PBMCs. CDR3 loop: CAWSGQGEAFF. The CDR3 DNA reads TGTGCCTGGAGTGGACAGGGAGAAGCTTTCTTT.